The present T cell receptor beta chain was sequenced within a study of CD4 T cells in relation to SARS-CoV-2 and coronaviruses (dated by TCRdb to about 2021). About the study as a whole: In the ViraFEST assay, PBMCs were cultured with antigen for roughly ten days, after which TCR beta CDR3s were sequenced to identify clonal expansions specific to the antigen. Patient-derived lymphoblastoid cell lines were used to map the HLA restriction of shared crossreactive spike epitopes. At the level of individual TCR clonotypes, the study measured memory CD4+ T cell crossreactivity between SARS-CoV-2 spike protein and common cold coronavirus spike proteins. The Adaptive Biotechnologies TCR-sequencing kit was used for samples from a few pre-COVID donors and for the naive versus memory experiments, whereas the other data were Illumina-based. The negative reference condition was either a culture with an HIV-1 Nef peptide pool or a culture with no peptide. Expansion assays from other donors in the study were sequenced with a different, Illumina-based TCR-beta assay.

Broad study findings and their caveats: Crossreactivity analysis centred on spike protein, so crossreactivity against other viral proteins was not assessed. Crossreactive clones showed significantly weaker SARS-CoV-2-driven expansion than monoreactive clones, consistent with antigenic imprinting. Approximately 60% of donors had memory CD4+ clonotypes that crossrecognized SARS-CoV-2 and at least one common cold coronavirus spike. Small numbers of patients and of tested TCRs limited the study. No donor contributed both pre-pandemic and post-infection samples, which limited tracing the source of pre-existing responses.

The germline V gene sets CDR1 to SGHNT and CDR2 to YENEEA. The CDR3 covers 13 residues, taking in both the cysteine and the phenylalanine. Only the CDR3 portion is preserved as DNA: 39 bases, with reading frame beginning at the first base. V is shortened by 8 bases, J by 8 bases, and the region joining them spans 18 bases. CD4+ T cells from unexposed donors were collected before the COVID-19 pandemic (2011-2018). After more than 9 days of culture, CD4+ T cells were isolated with the EasySep CD4+ T cell isolation kit. Unexposed donor CD4+ T cells were tested for reactivity to SARS-CoV-2 S and N and four common cold coronavirus spike pools, as cell number allowed. PBMCs were cultured at 1.5 million to 2 million per well in IMDM supplemented with 5% human AB serum and roughly 9.6 IU/ml IL-2. Half of the culture medium was replaced with fresh IL-2-containing medium on days 3 and 7. In general, triplicate replicate wells were used for every peptide culture condition. Leukapheresis product for the unexposed donors was bought commercially. Ficoll-Paque PLUS gradient centrifugation was used to isolate PBMCs from either whole blood or leukapheresis product. PBMCs were either cryopreserved at -140 degrees C or used fresh in the expansion assay. The QIAamp Micro DNA Kit was used to extract genomic DNA from the CD4+ T cells.

The protocol used for the library was the immunoSEQ multiplex PCR assay. The source study handled its data this way. Preprocessing removed nonproductive sequences and CDR3s not starting with C, not ending with F or W, or shorter than 7 amino acids. The MANAFEST web app was used to call antigen-specific clonotypes on the basis of expansion compared with the reference and with other culture wells. To be counted as positive, a clone had to show significant expansion compared with the reference culture, at an FDR below 0.05, in 2 of 3 replicate wells. Positive clones also required significant expansion versus all other tandem wells and an odds ratio above 5. CDR3 homology was quantified as pairwise Levenshtein distance, calculated with the stringdist R package after three terminal residues were trimmed from each end. TCRdb limited this immuneACCESS table to in-frame rearrangements with V and J called. A share of clones is missing; checked studies link under half to unresolved V genes, and the rest is unexplained. V, J and clone size derive from that table, while D and trimming were established from the DNA sequence. Counted in this sample were tens of thousands of clones; about 70% of them appeared once. The top ten clonotypes cover about a sixth of the sample.

This clone was recorded a few times. Its antigen is unknown. No quality values exist for individual bases; no much larger clone is one base distant. Sequenced input: CD4+ T cells from PBMCs, cultured in vitro. This TCR was sampled from a human donor in good health. The chain joins TRBV11-3 to TRBJ1-1; D gene: possibly TRBD1, on 5 matching bases. The DNA sequence reads TGTGCCAGCTCTCGGGGGTACGAAGAGGAAGCTTTCTTT. Protein translation: CASSRGYEEEAFF. The entire variable domain, with the stretches around the CDR3 drawn from the reference TRBV11-3 and TRBJ1-1 proteins, is EAGVVQSPRYKIIEKKQPVAFWCNPISGHNTLYWYLQNLGQGPELLIRYENEEAVDDSQLPKDRFSAERLKGVDSTLKIQPAELGDSAVYLCASSRGYEEEAFFGQGTRLTVV.